This T cell receptor beta chain was identified in a study of cytomegalovirus exposure and HLA in healthy donors. With respect to this clone: What it binds is not known.

Both 60 Vbeta primers and 13 Jbeta primers went into the PCR. TCRdb keeps only in-frame clones here, not all; method: immunoSEQ multiplex PCR. With 38,000 or so clones in the sample, the ten largest clones hold 6.2%. Study-wide points: Researchers counted roughly 160 TCR beta chains as cytomegalovirus-associated. Some V segments, including TRBV6-2 and TRBV6-3, were excluded as indistinguishable. Trimming of TCR beta V- and J-genes showed a link, identified in a later analysis, to a missense DCLRE1C variant.

The CDR3 consists of 16 residues. Germline lookup yields CDR1 ENHRY and CDR2 SYGVKD. V shed 0 bases and J shed 1 base, with 12 bases lying between them. The clonotype comes from a man aged 25 to 40 in good health and CMV-seronegative. Sequenced sample: PBMCs. The chain carries TRBV10-3 and TRBJ1-1; maybe TRBD1 (6 bases). CDR3 DNA: TGTGCCATCAGTGAGTCGATGGCAGGGGCGAACACTGAAGCTTTCTTT. Protein: CAISESMAGANTEAFF.